The 5 T cell receptor beta chains below come from one sample, sequenced in a study of cytomegalovirus exposure and HLA in healthy donors. Profiled with immunoSEQ multiplex PCR; TCRdb holds only in-frame clones, not every one. This sample has about 98,000 clones, with 87% found just once. Sequencing was carried out using PBMCs. Every receptor here comes from a woman aged 25 to 39 in good health and CMV-seronegative.

CDR3 sequence reads: CASSPRRADMNNEQFF. CDR3 coding DNA: TGTGCCAGCAGCCCCCGGAGGGCCGATATGAACAATGAGCAGTTCTTC. The chain links TRBV7-9 to TRBJ2-1, with D possibly being TRBD2 (6 bases). The V end lost 5 bases, the J end lost 5 bases, and 19 bases lay between the germline ends. Germline V CDR1 and CDR2: SEHNR, FQNEAQ (reference sequence). This CDR3 is built from 16 residues.

The CDR3 DNA sequence: TGTGCCAGCAGCTTAGTTACGACAGGGAGCTATGGCTACACCTTC. It specifies CASSLVTTGSYGYTF. The chain carries TRBV7-9 and TRBJ1-2; 7 nucleotides line up with TRBD1. CDR1 SEHNR and CDR2 FQNEAQ come from the germline V gene (reference sequence). This CDR3 is built from 15 residues. After removal of 1 base from V and 4 bases from J, the junction contained 6 bases not matched to a gene. The full variable domain, completed using reference TRBV7-9 and TRBJ1-2, is DTGVSQNPRHKITKRGQNVTFRCDPISEHNRLYWYRQTLGQGPEFLTYFQNEAQLEKSRLLSDRFSAERPKGSFSTLEIQRTEQGDSAMYLCASSLVTTGSYGYTFGSGTRLTVV.

The rearrangement links TRBV19 to TRBJ2-2, with D possibly TRBD2 on 6 matching bases. CDR3 length: 14 amino acids. Germline values: CDR1 LNHDA, CDR2 SQIVND (reference sequence). The V and J ends lost 5 bases and 6 bases respectively, with 13 bases between them. CDR3 in DNA: TGTGCCAGTAGTTTCCAGGGAGGAGCCGGGGAGCTGTTTTTT. Its protein product is CASSFQGGAGELFF.

V and J are TRBV6-1 and TRBJ2-2; 10 bases agree with TRBD2. V gave up 7 bases and J gave up 3 bases; unmatched junction bases: 5. The CDR3 has 15 residues. CDR1 and CDR2 (germline): MNHNS, SASEGT. The DNA of the CDR3 is TGTGCCAGCACCCAAGCGGGAGGGTACACCGGGGAGCTGTTTTTT. Translated, it gives CASTQAGGYTGELFF.

This rearrangement joins TRBV7-3 to TRBJ2-7; perhaps TRBD2 as D (5 bases). CDR1 and CDR2 from the germline V gene are SGHTA and FQGTGA. This CDR3 has 15 amino acids. The V and J ends lost 5 bases and 2 bases respectively, with 16 bases between them. The CDR3 sequence: CASSALPGLPYEQYF. In DNA, the CDR3 is TGTGCCAGCAGCGCCCTCCCCGGACTCCCCTACGAGCAGTACTTC.